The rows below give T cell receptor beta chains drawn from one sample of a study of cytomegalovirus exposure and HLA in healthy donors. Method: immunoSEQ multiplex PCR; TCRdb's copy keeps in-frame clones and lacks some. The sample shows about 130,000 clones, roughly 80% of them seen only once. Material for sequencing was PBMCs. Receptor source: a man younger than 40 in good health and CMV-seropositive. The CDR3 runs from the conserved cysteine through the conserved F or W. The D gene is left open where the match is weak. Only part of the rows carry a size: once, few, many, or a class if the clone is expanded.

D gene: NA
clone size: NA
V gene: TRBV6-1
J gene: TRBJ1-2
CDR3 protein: CASRREEGYGYTF
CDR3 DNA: TGTGCCAGCAGGCGGGAAGAAGGCTATGGCTACACCTTC

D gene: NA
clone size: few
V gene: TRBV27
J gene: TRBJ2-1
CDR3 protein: CASSWNSGNEQFF
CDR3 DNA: TGTGCCAGCAGTTGGAACTCAGGAAATGAGCAGTTCTTC

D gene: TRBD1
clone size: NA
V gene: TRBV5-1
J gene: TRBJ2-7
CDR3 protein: CASSPSGTGGSYEQYF
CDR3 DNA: TGCGCCAGCAGCCCCTCCGGGACAGGGGGCTCCTACGAGCAGTACTTC

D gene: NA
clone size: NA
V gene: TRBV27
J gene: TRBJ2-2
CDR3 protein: CASSLFSRENTGELFF
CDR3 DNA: TGTGCCAGCAGTTTATTCAGCAGGGAGAACACCGGGGAGCTGTTTTTT

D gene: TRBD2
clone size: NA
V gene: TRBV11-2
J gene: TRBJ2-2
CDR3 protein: CASSSSGGNTGELFF
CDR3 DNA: TGTGCCAGCAGCTCCAGCGGGGGGAACACCGGGGAGCTGTTTTTT

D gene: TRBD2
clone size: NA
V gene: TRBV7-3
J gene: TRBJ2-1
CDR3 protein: CASSLTGTSGYNEQFF
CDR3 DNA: TGTGCCAGCAGCTTAACGGGGACTAGCGGCTACAATGAGCAGTTCTTC

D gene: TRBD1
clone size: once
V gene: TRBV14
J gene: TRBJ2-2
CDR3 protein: CASSVRTGSTELFF
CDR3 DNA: TGTGCCAGCAGCGTCAGGACAGGGTCCACGGAGCTGTTTTTT

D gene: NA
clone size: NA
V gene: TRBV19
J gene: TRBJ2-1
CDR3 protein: CASSIGLAGTYNEQFF
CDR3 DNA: TGTGCCAGTAGTATAGGTCTGGCAGGGACTTACAATGAGCAGTTCTTC

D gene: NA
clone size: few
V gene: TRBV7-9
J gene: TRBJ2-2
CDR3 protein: CASDSGESGELFF
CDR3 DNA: TGTGCCAGCGACTCAGGGGAAAGCGGGGAGCTGTTTTTT

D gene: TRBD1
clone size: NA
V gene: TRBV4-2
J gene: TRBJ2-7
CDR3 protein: CASSQAGQGYEQYF
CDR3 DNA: TGTGCCAGCAGCCAAGCGGGACAGGGCTACGAGCAGTACTTC

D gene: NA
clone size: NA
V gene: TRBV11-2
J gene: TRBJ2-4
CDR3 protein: CASSLPHGGLGKNIQYF
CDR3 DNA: TGTGCCAGCAGCCTACCCCACGGGGGGCTCGGCAAAAACATTCAGTACTTC

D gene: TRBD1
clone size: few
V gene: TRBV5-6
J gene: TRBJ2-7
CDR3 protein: CASSRDRDYEQYF
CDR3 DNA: TGTGCCAGCAGCCGGGACAGGGACTACGAGCAGTACTTC

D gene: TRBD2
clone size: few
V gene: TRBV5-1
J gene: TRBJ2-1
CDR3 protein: CASSLGSGSSYNEQFF
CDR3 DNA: TGCGCCAGCAGCTTGGGGAGCGGGAGTTCCTACAATGAGCAGTTCTTC

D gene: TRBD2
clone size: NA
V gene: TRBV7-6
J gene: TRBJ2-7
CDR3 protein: CASSFSGSFYEQYF
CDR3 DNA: TGTGCCAGCAGCTTTAGCGGGAGCTTCTACGAGCAGTACTTC

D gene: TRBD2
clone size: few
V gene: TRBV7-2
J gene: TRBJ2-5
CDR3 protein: CASSLAVTSGNTQYF
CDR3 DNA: TGTGCCAGCAGCTTAGCAGTAACTAGCGGTAATACCCAGTACTTC

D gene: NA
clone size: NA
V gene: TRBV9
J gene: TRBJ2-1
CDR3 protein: CASSVVGSYNEQFF
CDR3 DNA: TGTGCCAGCAGCGTAGTCGGCTCCTACAATGAGCAGTTCTTC

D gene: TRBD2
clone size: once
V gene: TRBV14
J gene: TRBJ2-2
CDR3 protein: CASSPRTRGGTGELFF
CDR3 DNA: TGTGCCAGCAGCCCGCGGACTAGAGGTGGCACCGGGGAGCTGTTTTTT

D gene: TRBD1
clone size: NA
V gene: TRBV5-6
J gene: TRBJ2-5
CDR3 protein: CASSRQGWETQYF
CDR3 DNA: TGTGCCAGCAGTCGACAGGGGTGGGAGACCCAGTACTTC

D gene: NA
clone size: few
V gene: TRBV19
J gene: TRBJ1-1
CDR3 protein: CASSIDRGWTEAFF
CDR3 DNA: TGTGCCAGTAGTATAGATAGGGGATGGACTGAAGCTTTCTTT

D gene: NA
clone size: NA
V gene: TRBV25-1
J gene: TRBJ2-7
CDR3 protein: CASSPRNYEQYF
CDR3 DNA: TGTGCCAGCAGTCCGAGGAACTACGAGCAGTACTTC